This T cell receptor (beta chain) was sequenced in a study of OX40 agonist ivuxolimab in advanced cancers. Overall study: It was permissible to have had prior anti-PD-1, anti-PD-L1 or anti-CTLA-4 therapy, and about 40% had some.

General study findings and limits: Clones of CD4+ and CD8+ blood T cells grew by week 6 at doses of 0.1 to 3.0 mg/kg.

The CDR3 loop spans 17 amino acids. CDR1 and CDR2 from the germline V gene are SNHLY and FYNNEI. V was trimmed by 4 bases and J by 5 bases, leaving 21 bases between them. Here immunoSEQ multiplex PCR was the method, and the copy in TCRdb shows in-frame clones only, minus some. The data hold about 35,000 clones, with under 85% observed a single time. In its sample, this clone was seen once. Its antigen remains unidentified. This clonotype originated in an adult with an advanced solid tumor such as melanoma, head and neck, liver or kidney cancer. The genes are TRBV2 and TRBJ2-1; perhaps TRBD2 as D (6 bases). The material sequenced was CD4+ or CD8+ T cells sorted from blood, taken in a trial of the OX40 agonist ivuxolimab. The CDR3 sequence is CASSVDPGEYLNNEQFF. CDR3 nucleotides: TGTGCCAGCAGTGTCGATCCGGGGGAGTACCTTAACAATGAGCAGTTCTTC.